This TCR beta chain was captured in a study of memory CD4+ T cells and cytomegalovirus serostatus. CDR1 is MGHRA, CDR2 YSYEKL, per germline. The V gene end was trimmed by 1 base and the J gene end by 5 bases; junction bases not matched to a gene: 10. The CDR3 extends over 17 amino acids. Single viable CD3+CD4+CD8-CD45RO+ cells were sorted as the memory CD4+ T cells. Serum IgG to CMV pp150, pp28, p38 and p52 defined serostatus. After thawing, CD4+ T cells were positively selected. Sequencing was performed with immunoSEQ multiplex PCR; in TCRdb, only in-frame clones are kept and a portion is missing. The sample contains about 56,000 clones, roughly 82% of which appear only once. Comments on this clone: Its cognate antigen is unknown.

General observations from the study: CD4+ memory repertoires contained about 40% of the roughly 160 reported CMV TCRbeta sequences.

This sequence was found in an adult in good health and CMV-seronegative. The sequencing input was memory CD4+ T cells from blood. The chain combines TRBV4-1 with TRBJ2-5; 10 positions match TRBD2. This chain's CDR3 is CASSQGLSGGAVETQYF. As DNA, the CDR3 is TGCGCCAGCAGCCAAGGATTGAGCGGGGGGGCGGTGGAGACCCAGTACTTC.